The entry that follows covers one TCR beta chain sequence. Reverse transcribed after extraction, RNA yielded cDNA as the sequencing template. Clones were sequenced by immunoSEQ multiplex PCR, and TCRdb holds only the in-frame ones, with some missing. The data show 250,000 to 350,000 clones, 50% to 75% seen once. This entry is derived from a study of CD8+ T cells in alopecia areata. Germline values: CDR1 GTSNPN, CDR2 SVGIG (reference sequence). The trim removed 5 bases at V and 10 bases at J, leaving 12 bases unmatched. CDR3 length equals 14 residues. Stated treatment: oral pan-JAK inhibitor, 5-10 mg twice daily.

The clonotype was recovered from a human donor with alopecia areata. The sequenced sample was CD4+ T cells sorted from blood, obtained at approximately week 51, from a patient treated with tofacitinib. This sequence joins TRBV30 and TRBJ2-1; 9 nucleotides agree with TRBD2. CDR3 residues: CAWVRRAGGLEQFF. The CDR3 bases are TGTGCCTGGGTTAGGCGAGCGGGGGGCTTGGAGCAGTTCTTC.